The 4 T cell receptor beta chains below all came from one sample that was sequenced in a study of cytomegalovirus exposure and HLA in healthy donors (dated by TCRdb to the late 2010s). The library relied on the immunoSEQ multiplex PCR assay. For the multiplex PCR, a mixture combining 60 forward primers for TCR Vbeta segments and 13 reverse primers for TCR Jbeta segments was used. In its TCRdb copy, this immuneACCESS table keeps in-frame sequences only and misses some clones. Where compared with another copy, unresolved V genes explain less than half of these, and the others have no known cause. This sample gives about 180,000 clones in total; approximately 73% of them show up just once. Roughly 2.5% of the sample comes from the top ten. Sequenced: PBMCs. These receptors originate from a woman in her 30s in good health and CMV-seropositive.

The rearrangement links TRBV5-1 to TRBJ1-4, with 7 bases fitting TRBD1. The CDR3 contains 14 residues. Unmatched junction bases numbered 5, after V lost 4 bases and J lost 5 bases. Germline CDR1 and CDR2: SGHRS and YFSETQ. CDR3 DNA sequence: TGCGCCAGCAGCACAGGCAGGGGGAATGAAAAACTGTTTTTT. Residues: CASSTGRGNEKLFF.

The chain uses TRBV6-1 and TRBJ2-1, with 9 bases fitting TRBD2. Germline loops: CDR1 MNHNS, CDR2 SASEGT. Trimming at V came to 6 bases and at J to 10 bases, leaving 10 bases not matched to a gene. The length of the CDR3 is 14 residues. This chain's CDR3 is CASRPGTSRGEQFF. Here the CDR3 DNA reads TGTGCCAGCAGGCCCGGGACTAGCAGGGGGGAGCAGTTCTTC.

The chain joins TRBV5-1 to TRBJ2-3; 11 bases agree with TRBD2. The J segment lost 3 bases and the V segment lost 1 base, leaving 4 bases of the junction unmatched. This CDR3 has 16 amino acids. CDR1 SGHRS and CDR2 YFSETQ come from the germline V gene. CDR3 bases: TGCGCCAGCAGCTTGCCACTAGCGGGGGCGACAGATACGCAGTATTTT. Its protein product is CASSLPLAGATDTQYF.

V is TRBV15 and J is TRBJ2-5; no clear D. The J call may be faulty, since TRBJ2-7 better matches the DNA end. Germline-derived CDR1 and CDR2 are LNHNV and YYDKDF (reference sequence). The CDR3 runs 15 residues. CDR3 nucleotides: TGTGCCACCAGCAGAGAAGAAGTGAGCTCCTACGAGCAGTACTTC. This sequence encodes CATSREEVSSYEQYF.